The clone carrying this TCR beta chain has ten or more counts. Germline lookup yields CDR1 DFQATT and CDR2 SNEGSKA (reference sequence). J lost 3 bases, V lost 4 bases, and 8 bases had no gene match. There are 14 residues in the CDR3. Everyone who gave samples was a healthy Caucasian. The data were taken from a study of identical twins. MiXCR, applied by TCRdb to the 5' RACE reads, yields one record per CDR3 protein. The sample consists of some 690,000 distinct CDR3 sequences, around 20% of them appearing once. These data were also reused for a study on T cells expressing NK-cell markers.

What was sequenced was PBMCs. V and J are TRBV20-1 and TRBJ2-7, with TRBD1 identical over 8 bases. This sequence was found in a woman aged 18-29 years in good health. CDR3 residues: CSANPGTGGYEQYF. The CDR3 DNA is TGCAGTGCTAACCCCGGGACAGGAGGCTACGAGCAGTACTTC.